Sequencing of this T cell receptor beta chain was carried out in a study of cytomegalovirus exposure and HLA in healthy donors. General study results and limits: Associated with cytomegalovirus, according to the listing, were some 150 TCR beta chains. As a later analysis revealed, most CMV-associated TCR beta chains appeared HLA-restricted. High sensitivity and specificity were reportedly achieved when the classifier diagnosed cytomegalovirus status.

Use of 60 Vbeta and 13 Jbeta primers characterized the PCR. Generated by immunoSEQ multiplex PCR, the TCRdb table keeps only in-frame clones and is missing some. The table has 170,000 or so clones, around 83% seen once; the top ten hold over 1.5%. From germline, CDR1 is SGHDT and CDR2 YYEEEE. The CDR3 spans 13 residues. The ends were cut back, 4 bases at V and 4 bases at J, with 11 bases in the middle. As concerns this clone: What it recognizes is unknown.

The source is a man between 45 and 60 years old in good health and CMV-seronegative. The chain combines TRBV5-6 with TRBJ2-5; D possibly corresponds to TRBD1 (6 bases). The sequenced sample consisted of PBMCs. The CDR3 coding sequence is TGTGCCAGCAGCGGATCCAGGGGAGAGACCCAGTACTTC. This sequence encodes CASSGSRGETQYF.